This note documents a single T cell receptor (beta chain) sequence. This clonotype was recorded a few times. What antigen it recognizes has not been identified. Within one base of it there is no much larger clone, and no base qualities were kept. TCR cDNA was made using 5'RACE template switching, a step that added a universal primer site and unique molecular identifiers. cDNA synthesis was primed from both the TCR alpha and TCR beta constant segments. Library amplification used two PCR steps, and the second PCR step added sample barcodes and sequencing adapters. Sequencing of libraries was done on Illumina HiSeq 2500 (2x100 bp) or NovaSeq (2x150 bp). On the study's bioinformatics: Reads were demultiplexed and collapsed into UMI consensus sequences with MIGEC, and V(D)J alignment was performed with MiXCR. Using edgeR on replicate PBMC samples, clonotypes were called vaccine-responding if FDR was below 0.01 and the log2 fold change was above 5 up to day 15. CD4 or CD8 identity was assigned to each bulk clonotype according to whether the clonotype was present at higher abundance in the sequenced CD4 repertoire or the sequenced CD8 repertoire. TCRdb handled the public reads itself, with Q25 trimming in fastp and clone calling in MiXCR, and kept productive beta chains. Each CDR3 protein gets just one entry, which takes the most common genes and DNA from the rows behind it. TCRdb, rather than the study authors, made the V and J calls. The sample table records 100,000 to 150,000 distinct CDR3 sequences; about 7% of these occur just once. The top ten hold around 2.3% of the sample.

These data belong to a study of T cells after yellow fever vaccination (dated by TCRdb to the late 2010s). Concerning the study at large: The SMART-Seq v4 Ultra Low Input RNA kit was used to prepare libraries from fractions with low cell numbers. To follow T-cell clones before and after primary and booster YFV17D yellow fever vaccination, bulk TCR alpha and beta repertoires were sequenced over time. Two healthy male donors, one aged 18 to 30 and one aged 30 to 39 years, were included in the cohort. Blood samples were taken at several timepoints before and after primary and secondary immunization, and bulk PBMC replicates and cell subsets were isolated. The investigation overall reported the following: Computational filtering was needed because FACS-sorted repertoires could contain abundant contaminating clonotypes from the bulk population. Compared with the primary T-cell response, the secondary T-cell response was weaker but faster, peaking on day 5 rather than day 15. A small share of clonotypes occurred in both CD4 and CD8 compartments, likely arising from convergent recombination. Because only two donors were included in the study, the extent to which the findings can be generalized is limited. Most clones expanded after primary vaccination (96% of CD4 and approximately 90% of CD8) were re-detected after the booster, suggesting that broad memory maintenance occurred.

The sample's treatment or condition label, decoded: live attenuated yellow fever vaccine strain. A standard Ficoll-Paque protocol was used to isolate PBMCs from peripheral blood. Dynabeads CD4 and CD8 positive selection kits were used to isolate the CD4 and CD8 T-cell fractions. TriZol was used to extract RNA from bulk PBMCs, CD4 and CD8 fractions, and dextramer-positive and dextramer-negative fractions. Via the germline V gene, CDR1 is MNHEY and CDR2 SVGEGT. V is pared back by 6 bases and J by 5 bases, with 16 bases lying between the germline termini. The CDR3 starts with the cysteine, ends with the phenylalanine, and has 14 residues. Only the CDR3 portion is preserved as DNA: 42 bases, with reading frame beginning at the first base.

The chain links TRBV6-2 or TRBV6-3 with TRBJ1-2; no confident D gene assignment can be made. The source of this sequence is a man aged 18 to 35 who received the YFV17D yellow fever vaccine. The input for sequencing was CD4+ T cells sorted from PBMCs, taken 10 days after the first yellow fever vaccination. The DNA sequence is given as TGTGCCAGCAGCTCCCTCGCGGGGATGTATGGCTACACCTTC. It translates to CASSSLAGMYGYTF.